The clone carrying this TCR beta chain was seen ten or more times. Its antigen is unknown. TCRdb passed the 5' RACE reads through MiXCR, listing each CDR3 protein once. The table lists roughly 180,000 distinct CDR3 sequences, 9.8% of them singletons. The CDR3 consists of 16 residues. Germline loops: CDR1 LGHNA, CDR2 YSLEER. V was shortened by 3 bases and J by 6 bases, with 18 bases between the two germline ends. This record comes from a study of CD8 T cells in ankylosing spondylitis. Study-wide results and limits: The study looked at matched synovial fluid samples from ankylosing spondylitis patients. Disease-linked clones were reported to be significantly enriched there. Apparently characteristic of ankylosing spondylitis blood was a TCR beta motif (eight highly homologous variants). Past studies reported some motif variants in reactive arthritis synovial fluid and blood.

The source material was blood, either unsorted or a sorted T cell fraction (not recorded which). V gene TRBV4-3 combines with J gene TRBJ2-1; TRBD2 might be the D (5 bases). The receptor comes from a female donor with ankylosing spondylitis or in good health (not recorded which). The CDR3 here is CASSHLRAASGNEQFF. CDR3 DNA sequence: TGCGCCAGCAGCCACCTGAGAGCCGCCAGCGGCAATGAGCAGTTCTTC.